This T cell receptor (beta chain) was sequenced for a study of radiation and T cells in renal cell carcinoma. Study outcomes and limitations: Top tumor clonotypes rose in blood 2 weeks post-radiation, then contracted.

Documented time point: blood 4 weeks post-SBRT, at nephrectomy. Treatment of the sample: 15 Gy SBRT to primary tumor, nephrectomy 4 weeks later. Nephrectomy followed 15 Gy stereotactic body radiation by 4 weeks. Serial blood draws occurred at baseline and 2 and 4 weeks post-SBRT. As regards this clone: The target antigen is unknown.

Sequencing was performed with immunoSEQ multiplex PCR; in TCRdb, only in-frame clones are kept and a portion is missing. Of fewer than 200,000 clones listed, about 88% are singletons. The germline gives CDR1 LNHDA, CDR2 SQIVND (reference sequence). The CDR3 totals 16 residues. Trimming pared 4 bases from V and 3 bases from J, leaving 18 bases between. The V and J genes are TRBV19 and TRBJ1-2; D ambiguous. Specimen: blood, collected from a patient whose treatment included radiotherapy and nephrectomy. The sequence came from a woman aged 45-60 years with renal cell carcinoma. CDR3 residues: CASSKFAVGADYGYTF. CDR3 coding DNA: TGTGCCAGTAGTAAATTCGCGGTGGGAGCTGACTATGGCTACACCTTC.